These 19 T cell receptor beta chains were all obtained from the same sample, sequenced in a study of neoadjuvant anti-PD-1 for oral cavity cancer. Specified time point: after neoadjuvant nivolumab, at surgical resection. Clones were sequenced by immunoSEQ multiplex PCR, and TCRdb holds only the in-frame ones, with some missing. The sample carries more than 11,000 clones, less than 80% recorded once. Sequences were derived from PBMCs, sampled after nivolumab (anti-PD-1) treatment. These receptors were collected from a person aged 35-80 years with oral cavity squamous cell carcinoma.

V and J are TRBV6-5 and TRBJ2-7; D is perhaps TRBD2 (6 bases). Germline CDR1 MNHEY, CDR2 SVGAGI. V lost 5 bases to trimming and J lost 3 bases, with 14 bases between them. The CDR3 totals 14 residues. The CDR3 sequence is CASSTGVLNYEQYF. The CDR3 DNA follows: TGTGCCAGCAGTACGGGAGTACTTAACTACGAGCAGTACTTC.

The gene calls are TRBV2 and TRBJ2-7; a possible D gene is TRBD2 (7 bases). This CDR3 is built from 14 residues. Looked up from germline, CDR1 is SNHLY and CDR2 is FYNNEI. The ends were cut back, 4 bases at V and 1 base at J, with 11 bases in the middle. CDR3 coding DNA: TGTGCCAGCAGTGCGGGGGGCATTTCCTACGAGCAGTACTTC. Amino acid sequence: CASSAGGISYEQYF.

This rearrangement joins TRBV19 to TRBJ1-5; 9 bases align to TRBD1. V shed 6 bases, J shed 6 bases, and the junction held 9 bases outside the gene matches. This CDR3 is built from 15 residues. Per the germline V gene, CDR1 is LNHDA and CDR2 is SQIVND (reference sequence). CDR3: CASRPGTGRGQPQHF. CDR3 sequence (DNA): TGTGCCAGTAGACCGGGGACAGGGAGGGGTCAGCCCCAGCATTTT.

The J gene is TRBJ2-7, the V gene TRBV7-2; D perhaps matches TRBD2 (6 bases). The CDR3 extends over 15 amino acids. CDR1 and CDR2 (germline): SGHTA, FQGNSA. V dropped 5 bases and J dropped 2 bases, with 16 bases sitting between them. The DNA of the CDR3 is TGTGCCAGCAGCCCCCCACCGGGACTCCCCTACGAGCAGTACTTC. The encoded protein is CASSPPPGLPYEQYF.

The J gene is TRBJ2-3, the V gene TRBV6-5, with unresolved D. This CDR3 region has 15 residues. Trimming shortened V by 7 bases and J by 1 base, and 15 bases separated the two germline ends. Germline-derived CDR1 and CDR2 are MNHEY and SVGAGI. In DNA form, the CDR3 reads TGTGCCAGCAAAACCGCCGAGGTCCGCACAGATACGCAGTATTTT. It codes for CASKTAEVRTDTQYF.

The chain uses TRBV5-3 and TRBJ2-2; D gene uncertain. TRBV5-3 is flagged as an ORF with uncertain function. V was shortened by 7 bases and J by 5 bases, with 12 bases between the two germline ends. CDR3 size: 13 residues. The CDR3: CARRQGRTGELFF. The CDR3, as DNA: TGTGCCAGACGTCAAGGGCGGACCGGGGAGCTGTTTTTT.

The chain recombines TRBV7-8 with TRBJ2-7, with 9 bases lining up with TRBD2. Germline values: CDR1 SGHVS, CDR2 FQNEAQ. The CDR3 has 15 amino acids. The V gene end was trimmed by 5 bases and the J gene end by 7 bases; junction bases not matched to a gene: 12. Here the CDR3 reads CASSPTSGRLWEQYF. Written as DNA, the CDR3 is TGTGCCAGCAGCCCCACGAGCGGGAGGTTGTGGGAGCAGTACTTC.

This clone was seen a few times. This chain connects TRBV28 to TRBJ2-2; D is possibly TRBD1 (5 bases). The length of the CDR3 is 15 residues. Trimming left V 6 bases short and J 6 bases short, with 17 bases between. Germline lookup yields CDR1 MDHEN and CDR2 SYDVKM. The CDR3 is CASRPTQGNAGELFF. In nucleotides, the CDR3 is TGTGCCAGCAGGCCAACTCAGGGAAATGCCGGGGAGCTGTTTTTT.

This clone was counted only a few times. The chain uses TRBV19 and TRBJ2-2, with 8 bases fitting TRBD1. The V segment lost 4 bases and the J segment 7 bases; nucleotides outside the gene matches: 8. The CDR3 extends over 15 amino acids. CDR1 LNHDA and CDR2 SQIVND come from the germline V gene (reference sequence). The CDR3: CASSTDRGAVGELFF. The CDR3 region has the DNA TGTGCCAGTAGTACTGACAGGGGCGCGGTCGGGGAGCTGTTTTTT.

This rearrangement joins TRBV6-6 to TRBJ2-1; no firm D call. CDR3 length equals 13 residues. Germline CDR1 is MNHNY and CDR2 is SVGAGI (reference sequence). Trimming left V 5 bases short and J 6 bases short, with 11 bases between. The CDR3: CASSLRIPNEQFF. CDR3 bases: TGTGCCAGCAGTCTCCGAATTCCCAATGAGCAGTTCTTC.

The chain carries TRBV30 and TRBJ2-3; 8 bases are shared with TRBD1. CDR3 size: 15 residues. The germline gives CDR1 GTSNPN, CDR2 SVGIG (reference sequence). Trimming took 2 bases from V and 2 from J; bases not matched to a gene: 6. Written as DNA, the CDR3 is TGTGCCTGGAGTACGACAGGGGAAACCACAGATACGCAGTATTTT. Translated: CAWSTTGETTDTQYF.

The genes are TRBV5-1 and TRBJ2-3; D call uncertain. Germline CDR1 is SGHRS and CDR2 is YFSETQ. There are 14 residues in the CDR3. V was trimmed by 7 bases and J by 1 base, leaving 13 bases between them. The CDR3 bases are TGCGCCAGCCGACCCCTCTCTGGCACAGATACGCAGTATTTT. It specifies CASRPLSGTDTQYF.

The chain is built from TRBV6-5 and TRBJ2-1, with D perhaps matching TRBD1 (5 bases). CDR3 size: 16 residues. Germline V gene data show CDR1 as MNHEY and CDR2 as SVGAGI. V was pared by 2 bases and J by 4 bases, with 15 bases between. CDR3 DNA: TGTGCCAGCAGTTACAGTAGGGCAGGGCCATACAATGAGCAGTTCTTC. As protein: CASSYSRAGPYNEQFF.

This clone occurred a few times. CDR3 sequence (DNA): TGCGCCAGCAGCACTGGGACTAGCGACCGGTCCTACGAGCAGTACTTC. Translation gives CASSTGTSDRSYEQYF. This chain joins TRBV5-1 and TRBJ2-7; 10 bases agree with TRBD2. The V segment lost 4 bases and the J segment 1 base; nucleotides outside the gene matches: 8. This CDR3 spans 16 amino acids. Germline values: CDR1 SGHRS, CDR2 YFSETQ.

This clone appeared a few times. This chain links TRBV30 with TRBJ2-2, with D possibly matching TRBD1 (5 bases). V was cut by 2 bases and J by 1 base, with 14 bases left in between. Germline values: CDR1 GTSNPN, CDR2 SVGIG (reference sequence). This CDR3 has 16 amino acids. Here the CDR3 DNA reads TGTGCCTGGAGTAGGGGATTTCCCCTGAACACCGGGGAGCTGTTTTTT. Residues: CAWSRGFPLNTGELFF.

The chain recombines TRBV30 with TRBJ2-1; 8 positions agree with TRBD2. Trimming removed 8 bases from V and 0 bases from J; junction bases left unmatched: 12. Looked up from germline, CDR1 is GTSNPN and CDR2 is SVGIG (reference sequence). This CDR3 is built from 16 residues. Here the CDR3 reads CARSLTSGSSYNEQFF. The DNA for the CDR3 is TGTGCCCGCTCACTTACTAGCGGTAGCTCCTACAATGAGCAGTTCTTC.

The V gene is TRBV5-5, the J gene TRBJ2-1; no clear D gene. The V gene's germline CDR1 is SGHKS and CDR2 YYEKEE (reference sequence). Trimming stripped 1 base from V and 7 bases from J, with 12 bases between. This CDR3 comprises 14 residues. For the CDR3, the DNA is TGTGCCAGCAGCTTGCTTCCGGTGGGGAATGAGCAGTTCTTC. Its translation is CASSLLPVGNEQFF.

The gene calls are TRBV11-2 and TRBJ2-7, with D unresolved. The CDR3 contains 11 residues. Germline assignment: CDR1 SGHAT and CDR2 FQNNGV. Trimming took off 5 bases at V and 5 bases at J, with 7 bases between the two ends. The CDR3 DNA follows: TGTGCCAGCAGCCCTCGGGACGAGCAGTACTTC. This translates into CASSPRDEQYF. Full variable domain (outside the CDR3, taken from reference TRBV11-2 and TRBJ2-7): EAGVAQSPRYKIIEKRQSVAFWCNPISGHATLYWYQQILGQGPKLLIQFQNNGVVDDSQLPKDRFSAERLKGVDSTLKIQPAKLEDSAVYLCASSPRDEQYFGPGTRLTVT.

The chain employs TRBV5-1 and TRBJ2-3; TRBD2 agrees at 11 bases. The CDR3 has 15 amino acids. The V gene's germline CDR1 is SGHRS and CDR2 YFSETQ. V was clipped by 0 bases and J by 3 bases; unmatched bases: 0. CDR3 DNA sequence: TGCGCCAGCAGCTTGGGACTAGCGGGAACAGATACGCAGTATTTT. This translates into CASSLGLAGTDTQYF. The whole variable domain, remainder taken from reference TRBV5-1 and TRBJ2-3, is KAGVTQTPRYLIKTRGQQVTLSCSPISGHRSVSWYQQTPGQGLQFLFEYFSETQRNKGNFPGRFSGRQFSNSRSEMNVSTLELGDSALYLCASSLGLAGTDTQYFGPGTRLTVL.